Below are 20 T cell receptor beta chains sequenced from a single sample in a study of blood T cell repertoires in COVID-19. Only in-frame clones appear in the TCRdb table, and some are missing; sequencing was by immunoSEQ multiplex PCR. The profile covers some 110,000 clones, with roughly four fifths appearing a single time and roughly 8.2% taken by the ten largest. The sequencing input was peripheral blood. All receptors derive from an older man with acute or convalescent COVID-19.

Comment on this clone: Other DNA sequences in this specimen translate into the identical CDR3. This sequence joins TRBV5-1 and TRBJ1-1; tentatively, D is TRBD1 (5 bases). The CDR3 is 15 amino acids. V gave up 0 bases and J gave up 0 bases, with 9 bases separating them. Germline V lookup: CDR1 SGHRS, CDR2 YFSETQ. Here the CDR3 reads CASSLGGLMNTEAFF. CDR3 sequence (DNA): TGCGCCAGCAGCTTGGGGGGCCTCATGAACACTGAAGCTTTCTTT.

The chain uses TRBV28 and TRBJ2-3; TRBD1 aligns across 11 bases. This CDR3 region has 16 residues. The germline gives CDR1 MDHEN, CDR2 SYDVKM. V lost 4 bases, J lost 2 bases, and 5 bases stayed unmatched. The CDR3 region has the DNA TGTGCCAGCAGTTCGACGGACAGGGGGCTCACAGATACGCAGTATTTT. Translation gives CASSSTDRGLTDTQYF. Complete variable domain (other parts from reference TRBV28 and TRBJ2-3): DVKVTQSSRYLVKRTGEKVFLECVQDMDHENMFWYRQDPGLGLRLIYFSYDVKMKEKGDIPEGYSVSREKKERFSLILESASTNQTSMYLCASSSTDRGLTDTQYFGPGTRLTVL.

This clone showed up just a few times. The DNA of the CDR3 is TGTGCCTGGAGTCCGCGGCCTAATCAGCCCCAGCATTTT. Translation: CAWSPRPNQPQHF. This chain joins TRBV30 and TRBJ1-5; D is ambiguous. The V end was cut by 2 bases, the J end by 4 bases, with 9 bases between. CDR1 is GTSNPN and CDR2 is SVGIG in the germline V gene (reference sequence). The CDR3 spans 13 residues. Using reference TRBV30 and TRBJ1-5 for the parts outside the CDR3, the full variable domain is SQTIHQWPATLVQPVGSPLSLECTVEGTSNPNLYWYRQAAGRGLQLLFYSVGIGQISSEVPQNLSASRPQDRQFILSSKKLLLSDSGFYLCAWSPRPNQPQHFGDGTRLSIL.

The V call is TRBV5-1, the J call TRBJ1-1, with D perhaps TRBD1 (5 bases). Germline values: CDR1 SGHRS, CDR2 YFSETQ. The V end was cut by 4 bases, the J end by 1 base, with 20 bases between. The CDR3 totals 17 residues. The CDR3 here is CASSPQVNVLTNTEAFF. The CDR3 DNA sequence: TGCGCCAGCAGCCCACAGGTTAATGTCTTAACGAACACTGAAGCTTTCTTT.

This clone was detected only once. The V and J genes are TRBV11-2 and TRBJ2-3, with a weak D call TRBD2 (6 bases). V was clipped by 7 bases and J by 1 base, with 15 bases between them. Per the germline V gene, CDR1 is SGHAT and CDR2 is FQNNGV. The CDR3 consists of 15 residues. The DNA of the CDR3 is TGTGCCAGCACCAAAGGACTATTTGGCACAGATACGCAGTATTTT. Its translation: CASTKGLFGTDTQYF.

The chain has TRBV27 and TRBJ2-3; the match to TRBD1 covers 7 bases. Unmatched junction bases numbered 3, after V lost 6 bases and J lost 6 bases. Looked up from germline, CDR1 is MNHEY and CDR2 is SMNVEV (reference sequence). The CDR3 consists of 12 residues. The CDR3 region has the DNA TGTGCCAGCAGGTCACAGGGGGATACGCAGTATTTT. It translates to CASRSQGDTQYF.

The chain joins TRBV19 to TRBJ2-7, with 7 positions matching TRBD1. Germline CDR1 and CDR2: LNHDA and SQIVND (reference sequence). With V trimmed by 1 base and J by 2 bases, 11 bases remained unmatched. The CDR3 covers 17 residues. The CDR3 loop is CASSIGVGGSETYEQYF. The CDR3 nucleotides are TGTGCCAGTAGTATAGGGGTAGGGGGCAGTGAAACCTACGAGCAGTACTTC.

The rearrangement joins TRBV12-3 or TRBV12-4 to TRBJ1-1, with D possibly TRBD1 on 5 matching bases. The CDR3 covers 13 residues. V was shortened by 1 base and J by 3 bases, with 6 bases between the two germline ends. The CDR3 bases are TGTGCCAGCAGTTTAGAACAGGACACTGAAGCTTTCTTT. It codes for CASSLEQDTEAFF.

V and J are TRBV21-1 and TRBJ1-5; TRBD1, the table's D call, was not compared with the DNA. TRBV21-1 is a pseudogene segment. The CDR3 is made up of 18 amino acids. The CDR3 loop reads CASSSRDRGPYSNQPQHF. The CDR3 nucleotides read TGTGCCAGCAGCAGTCGGGACAGGGGGCCATATAGCAATCAGCCCCAGCATTTT.

This rearrangement joins TRBV30 to TRBJ2-3, with unresolved D. The CDR3 contains 13 residues. Between the trimmed V and J ends, which lost 5 bases and 1 base, there was a span of 10 bases. Germline CDR1 and CDR2: GTSNPN and SVGIG (reference sequence). CDR3 bases: TGTGCCTGGGGACCCTCAGGCACAGATACGCAGTATTTT. It encodes CAWGPSGTDTQYF.

This chain joins TRBV9 and TRBJ2-1, with 7 positions matching TRBD2. V trimming: 1 base; J trimming: 5 bases; junction bases outside the gene matches: 12. This CDR3 contains 17 residues. Germline CDR1 and CDR2: SGDLS and YYNGEE. CDR3 DNA sequence: TGTGCCAGCAGCGTACGTAGGGAGGGAGACCGGGACAATGAGCAGTTCTTC. Its translation: CASSVRREGDRDNEQFF.

This clone has just one count. The chain combines TRBV5-1 with TRBJ2-1; 7 bases are shared with TRBD2. V shed 0 bases and J 4 bases; nucleotides not matched to a gene: 19. Per germline, CDR1 SGHRS and CDR2 YFSETQ. This CDR3 region has 20 residues. The CDR3 DNA sequence: TGCGCCAGCAGCTTGGAAGGGCGGACTAGTGTCTTTTCAACTTACAATGAGCAGTTCTTC. This sequence encodes CASSLEGRTSVFSTYNEQFF.

The chain carries TRBV11-2 and TRBJ2-7, with 8 bases that match TRBD2. Germline V gives CDR1 SGHAT, CDR2 FQNNGV. V lost 1 base and J lost 6; bases outside the gene matches: 11. This CDR3 contains 16 residues. CDR3: CASSLALSGSYFEQYF. CDR3 sequence (DNA): TGTGCCAGCAGCTTAGCCTTGAGCGGGAGTTATTTCGAGCAGTACTTC. Complete variable domain (other parts from reference TRBV11-2 and TRBJ2-7): EAGVAQSPRYKIIEKRQSVAFWCNPISGHATLYWYQQILGQGPKLLIQFQNNGVVDDSQLPKDRFSAERLKGVDSTLKIQPAKLEDSAVYLCASSLALSGSYFEQYFGPGTRLTVT.

This chain links TRBV5-1 with TRBJ2-7; a possible D gene is TRBD2 (5 bases). CDR3 length: 15 amino acids. The germline CDR1 and CDR2 sequences are SGHRS and YFSETQ. Trimming shortened V by 0 bases and J by 4 bases, and 14 bases separated the two germline ends. CDR3 loop: CASSLDPGNGYEQYF. The DNA of the CDR3 is TGCGCCAGCAGCTTGGATCCGGGAAACGGTTACGAGCAGTACTTC.

This chain joins TRBV4-1 and TRBJ2-3; 7 bases are shared with TRBD2. CDR1 is MGHRA and CDR2 is YSYEKL in the germline V gene. The V gene end was trimmed by 0 bases and the J gene end by 0 bases; junction bases not matched to a gene: 3. This CDR3 is 16 amino acids long. CDR3 in amino acids: CASSQETGRSTDTQYF. The CDR3 bases are TGCGCCAGCAGCCAAGAAACCGGGAGGAGCACAGATACGCAGTATTTT.

The chain joins TRBV30 to TRBJ2-7, with 7 bases that match TRBD2. CDR1 GTSNPN and CDR2 SVGIG come from the germline V gene (reference sequence). Trimming cost V 0 bases and J 3 bases; bases outside gene matches: 2. This CDR3 is built from 13 residues. CDR3 sequence (DNA): TGTGCCTGGAGTGTACCTAGCGGCTACGAGCAGTACTTC. Its translation is CAWSVPSGYEQYF.

CDR3 protein: CASRSREANQPQHF. In DNA form, the CDR3 reads TGTGCCAGCAGGAGCCGGGAGGCCAATCAGCCCCAGCATTTT. The V gene is TRBV6-1, the J gene TRBJ1-5, with D uncertain. This CDR3 comprises 14 residues. Germline CDR1 and CDR2: MNHNS and SASEGT. V was trimmed by 6 bases and J by 3 bases, leaving 12 bases between them.

The chain is built from TRBV6-1 and TRBJ2-3; a weak D match, TRBD1 (6 bases). V was clipped by 2 bases and J by 5 bases, with 11 bases between them. The germline V gene has CDR1 MNHNS and CDR2 SASEGT. The CDR3 sequence is 14 residues long. CDR3: CASSESVRGDTQYF. The CDR3 bases are TGTGCCAGCAGTGAATCGGTCAGGGGAGATACGCAGTATTTT.

V and J are TRBV5-1 and TRBJ2-5, with D perhaps TRBD1 (6 bases). This CDR3 is 13 amino acids long. Germline CDR1 and CDR2: SGHRS and YFSETQ. Trimming stripped 4 bases from V and 7 bases from J, with 14 bases between. The CDR3 loop reads CASSRDTARTQYF. CDR3 DNA: TGCGCCAGCAGCCGGGACACAGCCCGGACCCAGTACTTC.

The V and J genes are TRBV6-5 and TRBJ1-2, with 9 bases identical to TRBD1. Looked up from germline, CDR1 is MNHEY and CDR2 is SVGAGI. There are 15 residues in the CDR3. V gave up 8 bases and J gave up 7 bases; unmatched junction bases: 14. CDR3 loop: CASPPEWDRVGGYTF. CDR3 DNA: TGTGCCAGCCCCCCCGAGTGGGACAGGGTCGGTGGCTACACCTTC.